A single sample is the source of the 21 T cell receptor beta chains below, sequenced in a study of blood T cells in healthy people across ages. With a J-beta primer mix and a sample-barcoded 5' primer, a second PCR ran about 7 to 12 cycles. TCRdb passed the 5' RACE reads through MiXCR, listing each CDR3 protein once. This table holds about 1.6 million distinct CDR3 sequences, about 35% found once. The sequencing sample was made of blood. These receptor sequences come from a woman aged 25 to 39 in good health.

This clonotype was counted a few times. The V gene is TRBV28, the J gene TRBJ1-1, with 8 bases that match TRBD1. CDR1 and CDR2 from the germline V gene are MDHEN and SYDVKM. V gave up 6 bases and J gave up 5 bases; unmatched junction bases: 5. This CDR3 region has 13 residues. This CDR3 is CASSRRQGTEAFF. In DNA form, the CDR3 reads TGTGCCAGCAGCCGCCGACAGGGGACTGAAGCTTTCTTT.

As concerns this clonotype: Given a much more abundant clone one base away, this may be a read error. This CDR3 fails to terminate in the conserved phenylalanine or tryptophan, so it likely reflects a read error. The CDR3 nucleotides are TGCAGCGTTGAAAGGGCGTTGGAGGGACTAATAAATGAGCAGTTCTTA. Translated: CSVERALEGLINEQFL. The chain combines TRBV29-1 with TRBJ2-1, with 7 bases aligning to TRBD2. The ends lost 2 bases at V and 7 bases at J; junction bases unmatched: 14. The CDR3 is 16 residues long. The V gene's germline CDR1 is SQVTM and CDR2 ANQGSEA.

In its sample, this clonotype was seen a few times. The rearrangement joins TRBV3-1 to TRBJ1-4; D call uncertain. Germline lookup yields CDR1 LGHDT and CDR2 YNNKEL (reference sequence). V was trimmed by 0 bases and J by 4 bases, leaving 9 bases between them. The CDR3 spans 15 residues. The CDR3 sequence is CASSQDGAVNEKLFF. The CDR3, as DNA: TGTGCCAGCAGCCAAGATGGAGCCGTTAATGAAAAACTGTTTTTT.

Only a few counts were recorded for this clonotype. In DNA, the CDR3 is TGTGCCAGCAGCCAAGATCTACAGCGGGACTACGAGCAGTACTTC. This encodes CASSQDLQRDYEQYF. J is TRBJ2-7 and V is TRBV3-1; 7 bases fit TRBD2. Trimming removed 0 bases from V and 3 bases from J; junction bases left unmatched: 5. The CDR3 covers 15 residues. Germline V gene lookup returns CDR1 LGHDT and CDR2 YNNKEL (reference sequence).

This chain joins TRBV4-1 and TRBJ1-2; D may be TRBD1 (5 bases). Trimming pared 7 bases from V and 8 bases from J, leaving 32 bases between. Germline values: CDR1 MGHRA, CDR2 YSYEKL. The length of the CDR3 is 18 residues. The CDR3: CASTSLQLDTRASRGYTF. Written as DNA, the CDR3 is TGCGCCAGCACCAGCCTACAATTGGACACCCGTGCTTCTCGCGGCTACACCTTC.

This clonotype was recorded a few times. This sequence joins TRBV20-1 and TRBJ1-2; 8 bases are shared with TRBD1. This CDR3 is built from 14 residues. CDR1 is DFQATT, CDR2 SNEGSKA, per germline (reference sequence). After removal of 1 base from V and 3 bases from J, the junction contained 4 bases not matched to a gene. The CDR3 sequence: CSARGQGADYGYTF. The CDR3 DNA sequence: TGCAGTGCTAGAGGGCAGGGGGCGGACTATGGCTACACCTTC.

This chain uses TRBV5-1 with TRBJ2-7; the D is unclear. The length of the CDR3 is 14 residues. Trimming left V 0 bases short and J 3 bases short, with 10 bases between. CDR1 is SGHRS and CDR2 is YFSETQ in the germline V gene. This CDR3 reads CASSLDGQDYEQYF. The DNA of the CDR3 is TGCGCCAGCAGCTTGGATGGCCAGGACTACGAGCAGTACTTC.

The sample holds many counts of this clonotype. Here the CDR3 DNA reads TGTGCCAGCAGCTTCAAGCGGGGGGTGGGCCTTACGCAGTATTTT. This codes for CASSFKRGVGLTQYF. The V call is TRBV7-2, the J call TRBJ2-3; the match to TRBD2 covers 9 bases. Looked up from germline, CDR1 is SGHTA and CDR2 is FQGNSA. The ends lost 3 bases at V and 8 bases at J; junction bases unmatched: 9. This CDR3 has 15 amino acids.

The genes are TRBV10-3 and TRBJ1-4, with D unclear. V was shortened by 6 bases and J by 7 bases, with 12 bases between the two germline ends. Germline values: CDR1 ENHRY, CDR2 SYGVKD. CDR3 length: 13 residues. In DNA form, the CDR3 reads TGTGCCATCAGGAACGGGGAGGTTGAAAAACTGTTTTTT. Its protein is CAIRNGEVEKLFF.

V and J are TRBV29-1 and TRBJ2-1, with a weak D call TRBD2 (5 bases). Germline CDR1 SQVTM, CDR2 ANQGSEA. With 7 bases removed from V and 5 bases from J, the gap between germline ends came to 9 bases. CDR3 length equals 11 residues. CDR3 protein: CSGTWDNEQFF. CDR3 nucleotide sequence: TGCAGCGGGACTTGGGACAATGAGCAGTTCTTC.

This clonotype was seen many times. This chain uses TRBV10-3 with TRBJ2-7, with 9 bases matching TRBD1. CDR1 and CDR2 from the germline V gene are ENHRY and SYGVKD. This CDR3 is 13 amino acids long. V lost 11 bases, J lost 5 bases, and 10 bases stayed unmatched. In DNA form, the CDR3 reads TGTGCCTTAGGACAGGGGAAGGCCGACGAGCAGTACTTC. Protein: CALGQGKADEQYF.

In regard to this clonotype: A read error may explain this, as a much larger clone is one base away. V gene TRBV29-1 combines with J gene TRBJ2-7, with no clear D. The germline CDR1 and CDR2 sequences are SQVTM and ANQGSEA. The CDR3 loop spans 12 amino acids. The V gene lost 4 bases and the J gene lost 4 bases, with 11 bases spanning the gap. The DNA for the CDR3 is TGCAGCGTTGGTATGGGTTTGTACGAGCAGTACTTC. Its translation: CSVGMGLYEQYF.

The chain couples TRBV5-1 to TRBJ2-5, with D possibly matching TRBD1 (6 bases). The V gene's germline CDR1 is SGHRS and CDR2 YFSETQ. This CDR3 is built from 14 residues. V dropped 4 bases and J dropped 0 bases, with 10 bases sitting between them. Here the CDR3 reads CASSRDTNQETQYF. CDR3 DNA: TGCGCCAGCAGCCGGGACACCAACCAAGAGACCCAGTACTTC.

The gene calls are TRBV5-1 and TRBJ1-2; D possibly corresponds to TRBD1 (5 bases). This CDR3 contains 16 residues. Germline assignment: CDR1 SGHRS and CDR2 YFSETQ. V was clipped by 4 bases and J by 4 bases, with 20 bases between them. The CDR3 protein is CASSPLGTREPYGYTF. CDR3 nucleotides: TGCGCCAGCAGCCCCCTCGGGACCAGGGAGCCCTATGGCTACACCTTC.

This clonotype was counted a few times. CDR3 residues: CASSLTSGGLKIISGANVLTF. Here the CDR3 DNA reads TGTGCCAGCAGCCTCACTAGCGGGGGGTTAAAAATAATCTCTGGGGCCAACGTCCTGACTTTC. The chain is built from TRBV13 and TRBJ2-6; TRBD2 agrees at 12 bases. The CDR3 has 21 amino acids. Germline CDR1 is PRHDT and CDR2 is FYEKMQ (reference sequence). Trimming cost V 5 bases and J 0 bases; bases outside gene matches: 14.

This clonotype was picked up a small number of times. The chain is built from TRBV29-1 and TRBJ2-2; 7 bases match TRBD2. The CDR3 runs 13 residues. Trimming took 7 bases from V and 7 from J; bases not matched to a gene: 9. The germline V gene has CDR1 SQVTM and CDR2 ANQGSEA. The chain's CDR3 is CSAAGYFGGELFF. DNA of the CDR3: TGCAGCGCAGCGGGGTACTTCGGCGGGGAGCTGTTTTTT.

V and J are TRBV29-1 and TRBJ1-1, with 8 bases lining up with TRBD1. Germline CDR1 SQVTM, CDR2 ANQGSEA. J gave up 4 bases and V 3 bases, and 1 base lay outside the gene matches. The CDR3 consists of 12 residues. The CDR3 region has the DNA TGCAGCGTTGACAGGGGGCCCACTGAAGCTTTCTTT. This sequence encodes CSVDRGPTEAFF. Complete variable domain (other parts from reference TRBV29-1 and TRBJ1-1): SAVISQKPSRDICQRGTSLTIQCQVDSQVTMMFWYRQQPGQSLTLIATANQGSEATYESGFVIDKFPISRPNLTFSTLTVSNMSPEDSSIYLCSVDRGPTEAFFGQGTRLTVV.

The chain joins TRBV5-1 to TRBJ2-5; 10 nucleotides agree with TRBD1. With V trimmed by 3 bases and J by 5 bases, 4 bases remained unmatched. Germline assignment: CDR1 SGHRS and CDR2 YFSETQ. This CDR3 comprises 14 residues. The CDR3 DNA reads TGCGCCAGCAGCTGGGACAGGGGATGGGAGACCCAGTACTTC. It is translated as CASSWDRGWETQYF.

This clonotype has just a few counts. J is TRBJ2-7 and V is TRBV20-1; possible D gene TRBD1, 5 bases. Germline values: CDR1 DFQATT, CDR2 SNEGSKA (reference sequence). Trimming cost V 1 base and J 0 bases, with 13 bases left between them. The CDR3 runs 15 residues. CDR3 loop: CSARAPGLSSYEQYF. The DNA of the CDR3 is TGCAGTGCTAGAGCGCCAGGGCTGAGCTCCTACGAGCAGTACTTC.

This chain joins TRBV15 and TRBJ2-1, with D perhaps TRBD1 or TRBD2 (6 bases each). Looked up from germline, CDR1 is LNHNV and CDR2 is YYDKDF (reference sequence). V lost 3 bases and J 0 bases, leaving 9 bases between the germline ends. The CDR3 is 15 amino acids. The CDR3 coding sequence is TGTGCCACCAGCAGGAGGGGGGCCTCCTACAATGAGCAGTTCTTC. Protein: CATSRRGASYNEQFF.

CDR3 residues: CASSSHRGGLSTDTQYF. The DNA of the CDR3 is TGTGCCAGCAGTTCCCACCGGGGGGGACTTAGCACAGATACGCAGTATTTT. J is TRBJ2-3 and V is TRBV27; TRBD2 agrees at 8 bases. Germline CDR1 is MNHEY and CDR2 is SMNVEV (reference sequence). There are 17 residues in the CDR3. V was clipped by 4 bases and J by 0 bases; unmatched bases: 9.